This passage covers 24 T cell receptor beta chains from one sample sequenced in a study of shared clonotypes between healthy human individuals. The data were produced by immunoSEQ multiplex PCR, yet TCRdb's version contains in-frame clones alone and is incomplete. The sample lists about 2.3 million clones, approximately 95% seen once, with roughly 0.36% in the top ten. Sequenced sample: naive CD4+ T cells from PBMCs. Subset described: CD45RA+ positively selected. These receptors were taken from a man aged 18 to 29 in good health. Some clones in this sample may be carry-over from other donors' samples.

The CDR3 spells CASSLGTLEGNTQYF. For the CDR3, the DNA is TGTGCCAGCAGCCTAGGGACGTTGGAAGGGAATACGCAGTATTTT. The chain carries TRBV5-4 and TRBJ2-3; D is tentatively TRBD1 or TRBD2 (5 bases each). The CDR3 runs 15 residues. Trimming took 4 bases from V and 7 from J, leaving 19 bases between them. The germline V gene has CDR1 SGHNT and CDR2 YYREEE (reference sequence). The whole variable domain, remainder taken from reference TRBV5-4 and TRBJ2-3, is ETGVTQSPTHLIKTRGQQVTLRCSSQSGHNTVSWYQQALGQGPQFIFQYYREEENGRGNFPPRFSGLQFPNYSSELNVNALELDDSALYLCASSLGTLEGNTQYFGPGTRLTVL.

The genes are TRBV20-1 and TRBJ1-2; D uncertain. V was cut by 5 bases and J by 8 bases, with 12 bases left in between. The CDR3 runs 11 residues. Germline V CDR1 and CDR2: DFQATT, SNEGSKA (reference sequence). CDR3 loop: CSAGPPEGYTF. The DNA of the CDR3 is TGCAGTGCTGGGCCCCCCGAAGGCTACACCTTC.

V usage is TRBV7-8 and J usage is TRBJ1-1; maybe TRBD1 (5 bases). The V gene lost 10 bases and the J gene lost 3 bases, with 24 bases spanning the gap. The CDR3 totals 16 residues. Germline lookup yields CDR1 SGHVS and CDR2 FQNEAQ. The CDR3 protein is CATSITGSFLYTEAFF. The CDR3 coding sequence is TGTGCCACATCCATAACAGGCTCCTTCTTGTACACTGAAGCTTTCTTT.

This chain joins TRBV4-3 and TRBJ1-3; the D is unclear. Trimming pared 1 base from V and 1 base from J, leaving 5 bases between. The germline V gene encodes CDR1 LGHNA and CDR2 YSLEER. This CDR3 comprises 14 residues. The chain's CDR3 is CASSQVGSGNTIYF. The CDR3 DNA sequence: TGCGCCAGCAGCCAAGTGGGGTCTGGAAACACCATATATTTT.

This chain joins TRBV7-2 and TRBJ2-7; unclear D gene. CDR3 length: 13 amino acids. Between the trimmed V and J ends, which lost 5 bases and 3 bases, there was a span of 11 bases. Germline CDR1 and CDR2: SGHTA and FQGNSA. CDR3: CASSPRIYYEQYF. The CDR3 region has the DNA TGTGCCAGCAGCCCCCGGATTTACTACGAGCAGTACTTC.

V and J are TRBV5-4 and TRBJ2-1, with 10 bases aligning to TRBD2. V lost 2 bases, J lost 9 bases, and 5 bases stayed unmatched. The CDR3 sequence is 14 residues long. Germline CDR1 and CDR2: SGHNT and YYREEE (reference sequence). In DNA form, the CDR3 reads TGTGCCAGCAGCTTAGCGGGAGGGCCCGGTGAGCAGTTCTTC. This gives the protein CASSLAGGPGEQFF.

This rearrangement joins TRBV15 to TRBJ2-2, with 8 bases fitting TRBD1. Germline-derived CDR1 and CDR2 are LNHNV and YYDKDF (reference sequence). Trimming removed 1 base from V and 7 bases from J; junction bases left unmatched: 11. This CDR3 is built from 17 residues. The CDR3 bases are TGTGCCACCAGCAGAGCTTTGGCAGGGGGCCAAAACGGGGAGCTGTTTTTT. Encoded protein: CATSRALAGGQNGELFF.

The chain recombines TRBV5-8 with TRBJ2-6, with a tentative D call TRBD1 (6 bases). V gave up 2 bases and J gave up 4 bases, with 19 bases separating them. The V gene's germline CDR1 is SGHTS and CDR2 YDEGEE. This CDR3 is built from 18 residues. The CDR3 loop reads CASSLTPRGRAGANVLTF. The CDR3 bases are TGTGCCAGCAGCTTAACTCCCAGGGGCCGGGCGGGGGCCAACGTCCTGACTTTC.

This sequence joins TRBV7-9 and TRBJ2-3; D uncertain. Per germline, CDR1 SEHNR and CDR2 FQNEAQ (reference sequence). Between the trimmed V and J ends, which lost 7 bases and 7 bases, there was a span of 12 bases. The CDR3 sequence is 12 residues long. This chain's CDR3 is CASTASAYTQYF. CDR3 coding DNA: TGTGCCAGCACCGCCTCCGCATATACGCAGTATTTT.

The rearrangement joins TRBV4-2 to TRBJ2-1; 10 bases are shared with TRBD2. The CDR3 spans 16 residues. J lost 6 bases, V lost 4 bases, and 9 bases had no gene match. CDR1 and CDR2 (germline): LGHNA, YNFKEQ. The CDR3 DNA sequence: TGTGCCAGCAGCCCCCACCTAGCGGGAGTAAGCAATGAGCAGTTCTTC. Translating it yields CASSPHLAGVSNEQFF.

This chain joins TRBV29-1 and TRBJ2-3, with 8 nucleotides matching TRBD1. The CDR3 runs to 14 residues. V was pared by 4 bases and J by 5 bases, with 8 bases of the junction left unmatched. The germline gives CDR1 SQVTM, CDR2 ANQGSEA. DNA for the CDR3: TGCAGCGTTGCATCGGACAGGGTCAAAGATACGCAGTATTTT. Amino acids: CSVASDRVKDTQYF.

This clone was seen only once. The sample holds other DNA sequences that translate to the same CDR3. The chain joins TRBV11-3 to TRBJ2-1; 13 bases are shared with TRBD2. V was pared by 5 bases and J by 4 bases, with 2 bases of the junction left unmatched. Germline CDR1 SGHNT, CDR2 YENEEA. The length of the CDR3 is 15 residues. In DNA form, the CDR3 reads TGTGCCAGCAGCCCGGGACTAGCGGGATACAATGAGCAGTTCTTC. Translation: CASSPGLAGYNEQFF.

The chain links TRBV27 to TRBJ1-1, with 12 bases aligning to TRBD1. CDR1 is MNHEY and CDR2 is SMNVEV in the germline V gene (reference sequence). The CDR3 totals 15 residues. The J segment lost 8 bases and the V segment lost 2 bases, leaving 6 bases of the junction unmatched. The CDR3 sequence is CASSLLGTGGWEAFF. In nucleotides, the CDR3 is TGTGCCAGCAGTTTACTCGGGACAGGGGGCTGGGAAGCTTTCTTT.

This clone has just one count. This sequence joins TRBV5-8 and TRBJ2-1; unclear D gene. From germline, CDR1 is SGHTS and CDR2 YDEGEE. This CDR3 spans 11 amino acids. V was trimmed by 0 bases and J by 11 bases, leaving 6 bases between them. The DNA for the CDR3 is TGTGCCAGCAGCTTGGCGACCAAGCAGTTCTTC. Amino acids: CASSLATKQFF.

The J gene is TRBJ2-3, the V gene TRBV21-1; whether TRBD1, the table's D call, matches the DNA was not checked. TRBV21-1 is classified as a pseudogene. The length of the CDR3 is 16 residues. The CDR3 region is CASSQRSRQGADTQYF. DNA for the CDR3: TGTGCCAGCAGCCAAAGAAGTAGACAGGGAGCAGATACGCAGTATTTT.

V usage is TRBV10-3 and J usage is TRBJ1-1; weak D call: TRBD1 (5 bases). Trimming removed 10 bases from V and 3 bases from J, with 18 bases in between. Germline V gene lookup returns CDR1 ENHRY and CDR2 SYGVKD. CDR3 size: 14 residues. CDR3 sequence reads: CATQIRGEDTEAFF. DNA for the CDR3: TGTGCCACCCAAATCCGGGGCGAGGACACTGAAGCTTTCTTT.

This chain uses TRBV6-6 with TRBJ2-2; the match to TRBD2 covers 7 bases. V was pared by 7 bases and J by 5 bases, with 7 bases of the junction left unmatched. This CDR3 has 14 amino acids. The germline gives CDR1 MNHNY, CDR2 SVGAGI (reference sequence). CDR3 DNA sequence: TGTGCCAGCATCCCGGGGGGAAAGACCGGGGAGCTGTTTTTT. Its translation is CASIPGGKTGELFF.

As concerns this clone: Other DNA sequences in the sample encode the same CDR3. This sequence joins TRBV5-1 and TRBJ1-4; possible D gene TRBD1, 6 bases. Trimming shortened V by 2 bases and J by 3 bases, and 8 bases separated the two germline ends. This CDR3 comprises 14 residues. From germline, CDR1 is SGHRS and CDR2 YFSETQ. The CDR3 spells CASSFGQPNEKLFF. CDR3 sequence (DNA): TGCGCCAGCAGCTTTGGACAGCCTAATGAAAAACTGTTTTTT.

This chain uses TRBV5-1 with TRBJ2-1, with a possible D match to TRBD2 (5 bases). V shed 1 base and J shed 2 bases, with 7 bases lying between them. The CDR3 runs 14 residues. Germline V gene data show CDR1 as SGHRS and CDR2 as YFSETQ. The CDR3 DNA sequence: TGCGCCAGCAGCTTGAGCGGACCCTACAATGAGCAGTTCTTC. It yields the protein CASSLSGPYNEQFF.

Only one count was recorded for this clone. This rearrangement joins TRBV5-1 to TRBJ2-3; D might be TRBD1 or TRBD2, each matching 5 bases. The CDR3 runs 15 residues. Germline V gene sequence: CDR1 SGHRS, CDR2 YFSETQ. V lost 0 bases, J lost 1 base, and 9 bases lay in between. CDR3 nucleotides: TGCGCCAGCAGCTTGGTGGGGGTTGGCACAGATACGCAGTATTTT. It yields the protein CASSLVGVGTDTQYF.

Notes on this clone: The sample holds other DNA sequences that translate to the same CDR3. This CDR3 reads CASSQAGRNQPQHF. The CDR3, as DNA: TGTGCCAGCAGCCAGGCAGGTCGCAATCAGCCCCAGCATTTT. The chain carries TRBV14 and TRBJ1-5; D is unresolved. The CDR3 runs to 14 residues. Between the trimmed V and J ends, which lost 3 bases and 2 bases, there was a span of 8 bases. In germline, CDR1 is SGHDN, CDR2 FVKESK. Complete variable domain (other parts from reference TRBV14 and TRBJ1-5): EAGVTQFPSHSVIEKGQTVTLRCDPISGHDNLYWYRRVMGKEIKFLLHFVKESKQDESGMPNNRFLAERTGGTYSTLKVQPAELEDSGVYFCASSQAGRNQPQHFGDGTRLSIL.

This chain links TRBV10-2 with TRBJ2-7; tentatively, D is TRBD2 (6 bases). Trimming took off 3 bases at V and 4 bases at J, with 16 bases between the two ends. The germline V gene has CDR1 WSHSY and CDR2 SAAADI. This CDR3 is built from 15 residues. The CDR3 sequence is CASSDVAGGGYEQYF. CDR3 coding DNA: TGCGCCAGCAGTGATGTGGCGGGCGGAGGGTACGAGCAGTACTTC.

This rearrangement joins TRBV28 to TRBJ1-5; TRBD1 agrees at 8 bases. The V gene end was trimmed by 3 bases and the J gene end by 4 bases; junction bases not matched to a gene: 5. The germline V gene encodes CDR1 MDHEN and CDR2 SYDVKM. CDR3 size: 15 residues. CDR3 sequence (DNA): TGTGCCAGCAGTTTCCGTGGGACAGGAAATCAGCCCCAGCATTTT. Translating gives CASSFRGTGNQPQHF.

The chain uses TRBV12-5 and TRBJ2-1; a weak D match, TRBD2 (6 bases). Trimming removed 1 base at V and 10 bases at J, with 14 bases between. Per germline, CDR1 LGHNT and CDR2 FRNRAP. There are 14 residues in the CDR3. The CDR3 loop reads CASGLGLAWGEQFF. CDR3 sequence (DNA): TGTGCTAGTGGTTTGGGCCTAGCGTGGGGGGAGCAGTTCTTC.